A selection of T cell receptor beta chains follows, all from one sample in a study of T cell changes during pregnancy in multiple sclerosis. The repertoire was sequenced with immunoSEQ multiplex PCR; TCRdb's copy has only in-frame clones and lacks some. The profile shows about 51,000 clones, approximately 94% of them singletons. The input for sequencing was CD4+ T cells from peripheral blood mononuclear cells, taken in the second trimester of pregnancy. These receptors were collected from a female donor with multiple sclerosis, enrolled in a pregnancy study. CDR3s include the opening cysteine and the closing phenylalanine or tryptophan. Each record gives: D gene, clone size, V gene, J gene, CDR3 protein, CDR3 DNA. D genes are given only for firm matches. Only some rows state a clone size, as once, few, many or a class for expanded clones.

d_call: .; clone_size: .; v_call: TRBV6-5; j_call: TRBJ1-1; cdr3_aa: CASISLFEWTEAFF; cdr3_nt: TGTGCCAGCATAAGTCTGTTTGAGTGGACTGAAGCTTTCTTT
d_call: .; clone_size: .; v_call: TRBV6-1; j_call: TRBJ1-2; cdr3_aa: CASSGSSWRYTF; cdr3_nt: TGTGCCAGCAGTGGAAGTTCATGGCGCTACACCTTC
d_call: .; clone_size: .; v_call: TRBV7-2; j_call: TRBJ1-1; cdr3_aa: CASSYRMNTEAFF; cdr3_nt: TGTGCCAGCAGCTACAGAATGAACACTGAAGCTTTCTTT
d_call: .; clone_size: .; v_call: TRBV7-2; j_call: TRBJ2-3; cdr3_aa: CASSLQSTDTQYF; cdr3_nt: TGTGCCAGCAGCCTCCAGAGCACAGATACGCAGTATTTT
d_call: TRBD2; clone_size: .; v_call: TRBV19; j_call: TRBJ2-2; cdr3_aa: CASSILAGANTGELFF; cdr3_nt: TGTGCCAGTAGTATACTAGCGGGGGCGAACACCGGGGAGCTGTTTTTT
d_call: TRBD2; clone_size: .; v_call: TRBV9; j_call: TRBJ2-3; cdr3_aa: CASSHPAGSTDTQYF; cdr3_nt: TGTGCCAGCAGCCATCCAGCGGGGAGCACAGATACGCAGTATTTT
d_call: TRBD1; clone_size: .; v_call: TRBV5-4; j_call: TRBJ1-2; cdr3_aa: CASSLDRGGSNYGYTF; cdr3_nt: TGTGCCAGCAGCTTGGACAGGGGGGGTTCTAACTATGGCTACACCTTC
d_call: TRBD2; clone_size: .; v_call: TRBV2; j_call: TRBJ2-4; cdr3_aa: CASSLDGTSGTKNIQYF; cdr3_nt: TGTGCCAGCAGTCTAGATGGGACTAGCGGGACCAAAAACATTCAGTACTTC
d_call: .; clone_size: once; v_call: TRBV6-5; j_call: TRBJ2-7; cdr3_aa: CASRIDRFHEQYF; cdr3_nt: TGTGCCAGCAGAATAGACAGGTTCCACGAGCAGTACTTC
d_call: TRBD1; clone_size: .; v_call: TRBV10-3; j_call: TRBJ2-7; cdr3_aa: CAIGGQPYSSYEQYF; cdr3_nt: TGTGCCATCGGGGGACAGCCTTATAGCTCCTACGAGCAGTACTTC
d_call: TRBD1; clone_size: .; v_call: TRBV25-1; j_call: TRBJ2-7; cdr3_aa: CASRRTGSYEQYF; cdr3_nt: TGTGCCAGCAGAAGGACAGGGTCCTACGAGCAGTACTTC
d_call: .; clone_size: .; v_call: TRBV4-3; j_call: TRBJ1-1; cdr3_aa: CASSQDTRNTEAFF; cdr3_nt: TGCGCCAGCAGCCAAGATACACGGAACACTGAAGCTTTCTTT
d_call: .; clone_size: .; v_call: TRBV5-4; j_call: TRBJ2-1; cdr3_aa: CASSLDFEQFF; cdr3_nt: TGTGCCAGCAGCTTGGACTTTGAGCAGTTCTTC
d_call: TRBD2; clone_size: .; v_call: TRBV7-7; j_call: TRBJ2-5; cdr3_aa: CASSQRGPETQYF; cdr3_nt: TGTGCCAGCAGCCAGCGGGGGCCTGAGACCCAGTACTTC
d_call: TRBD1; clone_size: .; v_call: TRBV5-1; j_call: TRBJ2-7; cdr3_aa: CASSPGQGGYEQYF; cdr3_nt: TGCGCCAGCAGCCCGGGACAGGGAGGCTACGAGCAGTACTTC
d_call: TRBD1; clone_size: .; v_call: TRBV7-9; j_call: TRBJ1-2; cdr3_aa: CASSGGTEANYGYTF; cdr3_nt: TGTGCCAGCAGCGGCGGGACAGAAGCTAACTATGGCTACACCTTC
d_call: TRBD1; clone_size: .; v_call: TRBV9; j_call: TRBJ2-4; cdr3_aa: CASSSGQGEKNIQYF; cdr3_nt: TGTGCCAGCAGCTCGGGACAGGGAGAAAAAAACATTCAGTACTTC
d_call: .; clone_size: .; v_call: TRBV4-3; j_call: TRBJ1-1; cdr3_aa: CASSQDPSQGDTEAFF; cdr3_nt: TGCGCCAGCAGCCAAGACCCCTCACAGGGCGACACTGAAGCTTTCTTT
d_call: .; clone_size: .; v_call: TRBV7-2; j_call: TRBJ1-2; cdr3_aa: CASSLEGGMGDYGYTF; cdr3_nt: TGTGCCAGCAGCTTAGAGGGCGGGATGGGAGACTATGGCTACACCTTC
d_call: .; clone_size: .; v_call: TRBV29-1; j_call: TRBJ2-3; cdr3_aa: CSVGLGGTDTQYF; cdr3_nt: TGCAGCGTCGGACTTGGGGGCACAGATACGCAGTATTTT
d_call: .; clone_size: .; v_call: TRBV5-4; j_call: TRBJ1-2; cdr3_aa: CASSLIGRDYGYTF; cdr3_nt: TGTGCCAGCAGTCTGATAGGGAGAGACTATGGCTACACCTTC
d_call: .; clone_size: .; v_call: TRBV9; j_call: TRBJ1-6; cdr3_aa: CASSVAAIAGNSPLHF; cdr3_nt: TGTGCCAGCAGCGTAGCTGCGATAGCCGGTAATTCACCCCTCCACTTT
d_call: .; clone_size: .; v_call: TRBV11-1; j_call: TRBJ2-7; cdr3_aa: CASSFGSSYEQYF; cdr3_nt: TGTGCCAGCAGCTTTGGTAGCTCCTACGAGCAGTACTTC
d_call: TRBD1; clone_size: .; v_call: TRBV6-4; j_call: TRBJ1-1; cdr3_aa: CASSESRGSTEAFF; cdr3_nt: TGTGCCAGCAGTGAGTCCAGGGGGAGCACTGAAGCTTTCTTT
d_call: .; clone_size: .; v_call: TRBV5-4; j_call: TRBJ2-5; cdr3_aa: CASSLSGVQETQYF; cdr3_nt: TGTGCCAGCAGCTTGTCGGGGGTACAAGAGACCCAGTACTTC
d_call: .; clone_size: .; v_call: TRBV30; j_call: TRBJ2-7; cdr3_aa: CAWSQNRVREQYF; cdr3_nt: TGTGCCTGGAGCCAAAACAGGGTCCGCGAGCAGTACTTC
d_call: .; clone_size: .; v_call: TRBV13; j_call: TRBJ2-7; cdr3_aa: CASSLVSEPYEQYF; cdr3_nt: TGTGCCAGCAGCTTAGTTAGCGAGCCCTACGAGCAGTACTTC
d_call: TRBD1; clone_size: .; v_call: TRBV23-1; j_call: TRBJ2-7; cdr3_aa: CASRRTGTGFSYEQYF; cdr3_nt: TGCGCCAGCAGACGAACCGGGACAGGGTTCTCCTACGAGCAGTACTTC
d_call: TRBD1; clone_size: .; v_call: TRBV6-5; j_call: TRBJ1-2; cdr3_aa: CASSLRDRGVYGYTF; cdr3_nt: TGTGCCAGCAGTTTGCGGGACAGGGGTGTCTATGGCTACACCTTC
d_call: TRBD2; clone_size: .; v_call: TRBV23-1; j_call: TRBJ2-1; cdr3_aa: CASSQRGGPQYYNEQFF; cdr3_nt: TGCGCCAGCAGTCAGCGGGGGGGCCCACAATACTACAATGAGCAGTTCTTC
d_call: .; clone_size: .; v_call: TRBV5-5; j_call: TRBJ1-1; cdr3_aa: CASSNLGVQGLGTEAFF; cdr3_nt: TGTGCCAGCAGCAATTTAGGGGTTCAGGGGTTAGGGACTGAAGCTTTCTTT
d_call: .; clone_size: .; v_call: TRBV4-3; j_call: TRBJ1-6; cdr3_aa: CASSQEGRGTGNSPLHF; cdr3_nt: TGCGCCAGCAGCCAAGAGGGGCGGGGTACCGGCAATTCACCCCTCCACTTT
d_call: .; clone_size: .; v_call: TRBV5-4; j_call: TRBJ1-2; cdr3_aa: CASSLGQASNYGYTF; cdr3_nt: TGTGCCAGCAGCTTGGGACAGGCATCTAACTATGGCTACACCTTC
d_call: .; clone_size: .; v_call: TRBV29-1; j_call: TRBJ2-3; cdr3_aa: CSVEGRRGPTDTQYF; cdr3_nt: TGCAGCGTTGAAGGGCGGCGGGGGCCCACAGATACGCAGTATTTT
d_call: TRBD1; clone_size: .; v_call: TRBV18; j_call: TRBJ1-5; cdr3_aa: CASSLTGGEWPQHF; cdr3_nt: TGTGCCAGCTCACTTACAGGGGGAGAATGGCCCCAGCATTTT
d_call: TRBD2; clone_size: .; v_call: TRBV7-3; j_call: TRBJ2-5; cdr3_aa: CASSGTSSPQETQYF; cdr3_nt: TGTGCCAGCAGCGGGACTAGTAGCCCCCAAGAGACCCAGTACTTC
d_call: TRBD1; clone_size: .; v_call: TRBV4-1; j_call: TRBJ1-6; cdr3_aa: CASSRGTGLRNSPLHF; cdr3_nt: TGCGCCAGCAGCCGGGGGACAGGGCTGCGGAATTCACCCCTCCACTTT
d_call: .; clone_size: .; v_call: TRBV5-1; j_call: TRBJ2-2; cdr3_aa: CASSLASGETNTGELFF; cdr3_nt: TGCGCCAGCAGCTTGGCTTCAGGGGAGACTAACACCGGGGAGCTGTTTTTT
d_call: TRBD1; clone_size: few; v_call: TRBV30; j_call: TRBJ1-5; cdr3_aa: CAWSVDRGSQPQHF; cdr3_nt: TGTGCCTGGAGTGTGGACAGGGGAAGCCAGCCCCAGCATTTT
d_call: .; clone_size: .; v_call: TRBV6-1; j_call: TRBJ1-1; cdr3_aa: CASSFGGNTEAFF; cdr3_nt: TGTGCCAGCAGTTTCGGCGGAAACACTGAAGCTTTCTTT
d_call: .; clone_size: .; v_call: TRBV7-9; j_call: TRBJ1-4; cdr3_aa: CAYGGEGEKLFF; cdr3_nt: TGTGCCTACGGAGGGGAAGGTGAAAAACTGTTTTTT
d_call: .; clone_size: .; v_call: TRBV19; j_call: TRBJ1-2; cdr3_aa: CASSIPGIYGYTF; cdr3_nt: TGTGCCAGTAGTATCCCGGGAATCTATGGCTACACCTTC
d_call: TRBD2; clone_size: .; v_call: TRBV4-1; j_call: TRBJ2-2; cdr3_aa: CASSHGRGGTGELFF; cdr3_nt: TGCGCCAGCAGCCATGGGCGGGGGGGCACCGGGGAGCTGTTTTTT
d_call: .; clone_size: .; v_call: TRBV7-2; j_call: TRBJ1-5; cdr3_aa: CASSLVMGASQPQHF; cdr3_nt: TGTGCCAGCAGCTTAGTGATGGGGGCCAGCCAGCCCCAGCATTTT
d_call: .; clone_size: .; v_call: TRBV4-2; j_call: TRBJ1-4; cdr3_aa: CASSHRGADSDEKLFF; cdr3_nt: TGTGCCAGCAGTCACCGGGGCGCGGACAGTGACGAAAAACTGTTTTTT
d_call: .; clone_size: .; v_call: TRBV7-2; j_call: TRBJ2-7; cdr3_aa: CASSRFVGSSYEQYF; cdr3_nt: TGTGCCAGCAGCCGGTTCGTGGGCAGCTCCTACGAGCAGTACTTC
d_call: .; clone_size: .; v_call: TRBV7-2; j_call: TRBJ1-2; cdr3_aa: CASSLDETASYGYTF; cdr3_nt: TGTGCCAGCAGCTTAGATGAGACAGCAAGCTATGGCTACACCTTC
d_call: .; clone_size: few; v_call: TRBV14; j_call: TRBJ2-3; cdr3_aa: CASSQRLAGRSDTQYF; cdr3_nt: TGTGCCAGCAGCCAAAGGCTGGCGGGGAGGTCAGATACGCAGTATTTT
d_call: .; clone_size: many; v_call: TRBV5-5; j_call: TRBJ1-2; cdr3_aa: CASSLAVVITGKSGYTF; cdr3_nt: TGTGCCAGCAGCTTGGCAGTGGTTATAACAGGGAAGTCTGGCTACACCTTC
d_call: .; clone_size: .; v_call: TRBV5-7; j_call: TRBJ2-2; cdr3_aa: CASSPRAGRTGELFF; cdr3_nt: TGTGCCAGCAGCCCCCGGGCGGGTAGAACCGGGGAGCTGTTTTTT
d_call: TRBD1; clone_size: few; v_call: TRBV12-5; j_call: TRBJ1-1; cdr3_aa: CASGGQGAKNTEAFF; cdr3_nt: TGTGCTAGTGGTGGACAGGGGGCTAAAAACACTGAAGCTTTCTTT
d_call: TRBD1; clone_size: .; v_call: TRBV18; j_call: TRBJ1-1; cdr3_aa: CASSSPGQGATEAFF; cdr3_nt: TGTGCCAGCTCATCACCAGGACAGGGTGCGACTGAAGCTTTCTTT
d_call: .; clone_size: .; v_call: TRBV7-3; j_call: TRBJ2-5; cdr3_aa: CASAWSVQETQYF; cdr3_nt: TGTGCCAGCGCCTGGTCGGTACAAGAGACCCAGTACTTC
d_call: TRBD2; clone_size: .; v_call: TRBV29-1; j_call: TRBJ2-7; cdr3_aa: CSVRGGGTSSYEQYF; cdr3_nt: TGCAGCGTCCGCGGAGGGGGGACTAGCTCCTACGAGCAGTACTTC
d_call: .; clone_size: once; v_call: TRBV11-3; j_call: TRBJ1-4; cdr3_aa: CASSPRGRVGKLFF; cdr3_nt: TGTGCCAGCAGCCCCCGAGGCAGGGTTGGAAAACTGTTTTTT
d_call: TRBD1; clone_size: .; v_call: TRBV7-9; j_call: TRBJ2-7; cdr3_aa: CASSTPGQGYEQYF; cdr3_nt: TGTGCCAGCAGCACACCGGGACAGGGATACGAGCAGTACTTC
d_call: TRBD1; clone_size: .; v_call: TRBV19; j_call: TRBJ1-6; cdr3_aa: CASSTSLGQGNSPLHF; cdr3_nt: TGTGCCAGTAGTACCTCCCTCGGACAGGGCAATTCACCCCTCCACTTT
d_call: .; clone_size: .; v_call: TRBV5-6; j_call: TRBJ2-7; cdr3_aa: CASSLEHEQYF; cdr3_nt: TGTGCCAGCAGCTTGGAGCACGAGCAGTACTTC
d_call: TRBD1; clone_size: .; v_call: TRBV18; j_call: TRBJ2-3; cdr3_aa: CASSPLPRQGLSTDTQYF; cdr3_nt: TGTGCCAGCTCACCACTGCCTCGACAGGGTTTGAGCACAGATACGCAGTATTTT